These 16 T cell receptor beta chains came from one sample sequenced in a study of identical twins. MiXCR, run by TCRdb on the 5' RACE reads, gives a single entry per CDR3 protein. This sample has around 1.7 million distinct CDR3 sequences, with 25% to 35% found just once. Sample: cord blood. Receptor source: a newborn girl in good health.

This rearrangement joins TRBV5-1 to TRBJ2-7; D gene unclear. Trimming stripped 0 bases from V and 5 bases from J, with 6 bases between. From germline, CDR1 is SGHRS and CDR2 YFSETQ. This CDR3 spans 12 amino acids. This CDR3 is CASSLGSHEQYF. The DNA of the CDR3 is TGCGCCAGCAGCTTGGGTAGCCACGAGCAGTACTTC.

This rearrangement joins TRBV12-3 or TRBV12-4 to TRBJ1-1; D is perhaps TRBD1 (5 bases). CDR3 length equals 14 residues. Trimming cost V 5 bases and J 0 bases, with 10 bases left between them. The CDR3 region has the DNA TGTGCCAGCAGTACCGGGACGCTGAACACTGAAGCTTTCTTT. This sequence encodes CASSTGTLNTEAFF.

About this clonotype itself: This may be a read error, as it is one base from a much larger clone. The chain links TRBV15 to TRBJ2-1; 7 positions agree with TRBD1. Trimming removed 2 bases from V and 0 bases from J; junction bases left unmatched: 7. Germline lookup yields CDR1 LNHNV and CDR2 YYDKDF (reference sequence). The length of the CDR3 is 17 residues. The CDR3 DNA is TGTGCCACCAGCAGACTTGGGGACAGAGTCTCCTACAATGAGCAGTTCTTC. Residues: CATSRLGDRVSYNEQFF.

This chain links TRBV5-1 with TRBJ2-1, with 15 nucleotides matching TRBD2. The CDR3 is 18 amino acids. V was pared by 2 bases and J by 1 base, with 4 bases of the junction left unmatched. In germline, CDR1 is SGHRS, CDR2 YFSETQ. The CDR3 DNA sequence: TGCGCCAGCAGCTTAGGGACTAGCGGGGGGCTATCCTACAATGAGCAGTTCTTC. It yields the protein CASSLGTSGGLSYNEQFF.

This clonotype was picked up many times. This rearrangement joins TRBV12-3 or TRBV12-4 to TRBJ1-2; maybe TRBD1 (6 bases). CDR3 length equals 13 residues. Trimming removed 4 bases from V and 5 bases from J, with 11 bases in between. Here the CDR3 DNA reads TGTGCCAGCAGTTCCGGGGACATATATGGCTACACCTTC. Its protein product is CASSSGDIYGYTF.

This clonotype was found once. The chain is built from TRBV20-1 and TRBJ2-2, with 8 bases identical to TRBD2. Germline lookup yields CDR1 DFQATT and CDR2 SNEGSKA (reference sequence). This CDR3 comprises 17 residues. J was trimmed by 3 bases and V by 0 bases; bases with no gene match: 9. In nucleotides, the CDR3 is TGCAGTGCTAGAGACCGGGGGGGGCGCGTAGACACCGGGGAGCTGTTTTTT. As protein: CSARDRGGRVDTGELFF.

This clonotype was detected a few times. V gene TRBV2 combines with J gene TRBJ2-7; D is undetermined. The germline V gene encodes CDR1 SNHLY and CDR2 FYNNEI. The CDR3 sequence is 13 residues long. Trimming took off 3 bases at V and 0 bases at J, with 6 bases between the two ends. Here the CDR3 DNA reads TGTGCCAGCAGTGACTACAGCTCCTACGAGCAGTACTTC. Protein product: CASSDYSSYEQYF. Combining the CDR3 with reference TRBV2 and TRBJ2-7 gives the whole variable domain EPEVTQTPSHQVTQMGQEVILRCVPISNHLYFYWYRQILGQKVEFLVSFYNNEISEKSEIFDDQFSVERPDGSNFTLKIRSTKLEDSAMYFCASSDYSSYEQYFGPGTRLTVT.

This clonotype was counted only a few times. The gene calls are TRBV20-1 and TRBJ2-7; 7 bases are a match to TRBD2. Trimming took 0 bases from V and 3 from J; bases not matched to a gene: 8. Looked up from germline, CDR1 is DFQATT and CDR2 is SNEGSKA (reference sequence). CDR3 length equals 15 residues. As DNA, the CDR3 is TGCAGTGCTAGAGATCAACAGCGGGGACTCTACGAGCAGTACTTC. Residues: CSARDQQRGLYEQYF.

V gene TRBV20-1 combines with J gene TRBJ2-1, with 7 positions matching TRBD1. The CDR3 spans 13 residues. The germline gives CDR1 DFQATT, CDR2 SNEGSKA (reference sequence). With V trimmed by 6 bases and J by 3 bases, 5 bases remained unmatched. The DNA of the CDR3 is TGCAGTGCCCTGGGACAGCTCTACAATGAGCAGTTCTTC. This gives the protein CSALGQLYNEQFF.

The chain joins TRBV6-4 to TRBJ2-2; D unresolved. This CDR3 is 12 amino acids long. V was cut by 1 base and J by 3 bases, with 0 bases left in between. The germline V gene has CDR1 MRHNA and CDR2 SNTAGT. DNA for the CDR3: TGTGCCAGCAGTGACTACACCGGGGAGCTGTTTTTT. It specifies CASSDYTGELFF.

This clonotype was counted a few times. The chain combines TRBV5-1 with TRBJ2-5; D unresolved. The CDR3 totals 15 residues. Looked up from germline, CDR1 is SGHRS and CDR2 is YFSETQ. V lost 0 bases to trimming and J lost 5 bases, with 14 bases between them. The CDR3: CASSLEAVSGETQYF. As DNA, the CDR3 is TGCGCCAGCAGCTTGGAGGCGGTATCTGGGGAGACCCAGTACTTC. The whole variable domain, filled in from reference TRBV5-1 and TRBJ2-5, reads KAGVTQTPRYLIKTRGQQVTLSCSPISGHRSVSWYQQTPGQGLQFLFEYFSETQRNKGNFPGRFSGRQFSNSRSEMNVSTLELGDSALYLCASSLEAVSGETQYFGPGTRLLVL.

V gene TRBV6-1 combines with J gene TRBJ1-5; 9 bases fit TRBD1. This CDR3 has 17 residues. With 3 bases clipped from V and 6 bases from J, the junction kept 12 bases outside the gene matches. Germline V CDR1 and CDR2: MNHNS, SASEGT. In DNA, the CDR3 is TGTGCCAGCAGTGATCACGTACAGGGGGCAGGTGGTCAGCCCCAGCATTTT. Its protein is CASSDHVQGAGGQPQHF.

The V and J genes are TRBV28 and TRBJ1-1; D remains ambiguous. The CDR3 sequence is 11 residues long. CDR1 and CDR2 (germline): MDHEN, SYDVKM. Trimming cost V 3 bases and J 11 bases, with 10 bases left between them. The CDR3 nucleotides are TGTGCCAGCAGTTTCCTGCTGTGGGCTTTCTTT. This encodes CASSFLLWAFF.

The chain carries TRBV18 and TRBJ1-2; 7 bases match TRBD1. In germline, CDR1 is KGHSH, CDR2 LQKENI. The CDR3 loop spans 14 amino acids. With 5 bases clipped from V and 4 bases from J, the junction kept 7 bases outside the gene matches. DNA of the CDR3: TGTGCCAGCTCATCACAGGGGCTGAGCTATGGCTACACCTTC. Translated: CASSSQGLSYGYTF.

About this clonotype: Since a much larger clone is just one base distant, this may be a read error. The chain is built from TRBV6-2 or TRBV6-3 and TRBJ2-7, with D unresolved. Near its end, the DNA agrees better with TRBJ2-5, so the J call may be wrong. The CDR3 is 11 amino acids. CDR1 is MNHEY and CDR2 is SVGEGT in the germline V gene. The CDR3 bases are TGTGTCAGCAGTTACGCGGAGACCCAGTACTTC. Translating gives CVSSYAETQYF.

The chain couples TRBV5-1 to TRBJ1-2, with TRBD1 as a possible D gene (6 bases). Between the trimmed V and J ends, which lost 4 bases and 8 bases, there was a span of 12 bases. Germline V lookup: CDR1 SGHRS, CDR2 YFSETQ. This CDR3 contains 12 residues. This chain's CDR3 is CASSLLQGGYTF. CDR3 DNA: TGCGCCAGCAGCCTACTACAGGGCGGCTACACCTTC.